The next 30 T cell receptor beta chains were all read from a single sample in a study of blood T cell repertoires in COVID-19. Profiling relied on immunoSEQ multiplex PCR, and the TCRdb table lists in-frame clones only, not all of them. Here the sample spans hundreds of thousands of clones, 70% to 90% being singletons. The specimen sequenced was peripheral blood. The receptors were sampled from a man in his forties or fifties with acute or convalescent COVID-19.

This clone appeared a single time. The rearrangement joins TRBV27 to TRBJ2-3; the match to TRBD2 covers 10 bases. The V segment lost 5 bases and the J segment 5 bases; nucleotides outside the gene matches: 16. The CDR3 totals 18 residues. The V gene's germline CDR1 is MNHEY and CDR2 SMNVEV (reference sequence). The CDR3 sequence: CASSPLPASGGARDTQYF. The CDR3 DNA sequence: TGTGCCAGCAGTCCACTCCCCGCCAGCGGGGGGGCCAGAGATACGCAGTATTTT.

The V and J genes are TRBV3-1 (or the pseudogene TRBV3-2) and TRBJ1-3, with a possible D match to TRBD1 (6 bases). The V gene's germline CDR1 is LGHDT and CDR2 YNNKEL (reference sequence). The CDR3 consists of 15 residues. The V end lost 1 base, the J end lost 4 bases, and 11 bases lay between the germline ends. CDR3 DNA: TGTGCCAGCAGCCAAGGAGCAGGGGTCGGAAACACCATATATTTT. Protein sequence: CASSQGAGVGNTIYF.

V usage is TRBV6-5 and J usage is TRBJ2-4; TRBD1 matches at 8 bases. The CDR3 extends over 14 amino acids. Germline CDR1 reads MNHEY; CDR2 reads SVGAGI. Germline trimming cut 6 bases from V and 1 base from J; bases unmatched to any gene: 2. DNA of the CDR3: TGTGCCAGCAGGCGACAGGGGGCCAAAAACATTCAGTACTTC. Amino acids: CASRRQGAKNIQYF.

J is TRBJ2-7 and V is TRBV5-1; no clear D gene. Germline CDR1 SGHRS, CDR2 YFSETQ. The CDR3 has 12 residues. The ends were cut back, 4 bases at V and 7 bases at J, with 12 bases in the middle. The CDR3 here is CASSTESREQYF. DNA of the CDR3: TGCGCCAGCAGCACCGAATCGAGGGAGCAGTACTTC.

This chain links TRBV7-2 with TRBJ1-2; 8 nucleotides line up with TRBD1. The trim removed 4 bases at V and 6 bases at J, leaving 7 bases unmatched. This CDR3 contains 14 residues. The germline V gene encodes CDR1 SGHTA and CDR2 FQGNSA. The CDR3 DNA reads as TGTGCCAGCAGCTCTCTGGACAGGGTAAATGGCTACACCTTC. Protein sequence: CASSSLDRVNGYTF.

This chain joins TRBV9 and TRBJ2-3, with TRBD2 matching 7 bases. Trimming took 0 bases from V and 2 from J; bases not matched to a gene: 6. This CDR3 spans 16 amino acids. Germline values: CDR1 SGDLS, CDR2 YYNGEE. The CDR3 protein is CASSVGASGYTDTQYF. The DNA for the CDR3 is TGTGCCAGCAGCGTAGGGGCTAGCGGATACACAGATACGCAGTATTTT.

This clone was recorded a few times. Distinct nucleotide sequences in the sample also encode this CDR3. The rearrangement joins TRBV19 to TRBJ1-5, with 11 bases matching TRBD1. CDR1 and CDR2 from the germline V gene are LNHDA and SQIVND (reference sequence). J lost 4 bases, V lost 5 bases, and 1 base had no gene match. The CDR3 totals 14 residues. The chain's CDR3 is CASSGTGGNQPQHF. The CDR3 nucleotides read TGTGCCAGTAGTGGGACAGGGGGAAATCAGCCCCAGCATTTT.

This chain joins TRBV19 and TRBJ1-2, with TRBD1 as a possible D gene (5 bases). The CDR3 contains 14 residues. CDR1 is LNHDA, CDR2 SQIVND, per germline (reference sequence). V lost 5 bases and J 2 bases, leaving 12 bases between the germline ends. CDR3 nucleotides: TGTGCCAGTAGTGGACGGACACTAAACTATGGCTACACCTTC. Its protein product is CASSGRTLNYGYTF.

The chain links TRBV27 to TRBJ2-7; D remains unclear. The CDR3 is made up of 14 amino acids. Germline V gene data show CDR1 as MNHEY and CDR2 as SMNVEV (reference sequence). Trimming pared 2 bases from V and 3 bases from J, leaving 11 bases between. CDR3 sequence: CASSLGLSLYEQYF. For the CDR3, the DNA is TGTGCCAGCAGTTTAGGTCTCAGTCTCTACGAGCAGTACTTC.

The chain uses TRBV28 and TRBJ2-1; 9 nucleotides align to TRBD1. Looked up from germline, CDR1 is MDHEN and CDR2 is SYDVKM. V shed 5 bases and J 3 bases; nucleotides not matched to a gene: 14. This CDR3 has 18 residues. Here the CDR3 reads CASSPHRGGTGIYNEQFF. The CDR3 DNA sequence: TGTGCCAGCAGTCCGCACCGGGGCGGGACAGGGATCTACAATGAGCAGTTCTTC.

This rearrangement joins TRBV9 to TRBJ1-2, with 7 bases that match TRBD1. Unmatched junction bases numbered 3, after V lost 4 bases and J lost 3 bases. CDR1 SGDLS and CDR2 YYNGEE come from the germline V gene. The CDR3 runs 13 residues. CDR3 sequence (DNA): TGTGCCAGCAGCTCCACAGGGGACTATGGCTACACCTTC. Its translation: CASSSTGDYGYTF.

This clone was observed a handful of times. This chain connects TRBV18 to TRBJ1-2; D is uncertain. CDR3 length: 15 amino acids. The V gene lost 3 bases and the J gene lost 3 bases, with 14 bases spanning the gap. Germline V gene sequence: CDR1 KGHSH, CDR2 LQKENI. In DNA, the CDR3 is TGTGCCAGCTCACCTTCCCGGGGAGTTGACTATGGCTACACCTTC. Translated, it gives CASSPSRGVDYGYTF.

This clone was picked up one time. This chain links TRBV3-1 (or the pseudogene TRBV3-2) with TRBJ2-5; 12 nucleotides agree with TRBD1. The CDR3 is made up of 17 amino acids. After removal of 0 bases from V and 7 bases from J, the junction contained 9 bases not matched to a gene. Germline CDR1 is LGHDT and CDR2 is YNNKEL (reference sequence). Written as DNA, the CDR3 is TGTGCCAGCAGCCAAGATTGGGGGACAGGGGGCGCCGGGACCCAGTACTTC. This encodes CASSQDWGTGGAGTQYF.

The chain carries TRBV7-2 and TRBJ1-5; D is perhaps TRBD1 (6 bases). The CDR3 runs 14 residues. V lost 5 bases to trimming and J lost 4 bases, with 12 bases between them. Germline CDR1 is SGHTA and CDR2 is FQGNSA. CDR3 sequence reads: CASSPDRTNQPQHF. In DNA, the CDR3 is TGTGCCAGCAGCCCAGACAGGACGAATCAGCCCCAGCATTTT.

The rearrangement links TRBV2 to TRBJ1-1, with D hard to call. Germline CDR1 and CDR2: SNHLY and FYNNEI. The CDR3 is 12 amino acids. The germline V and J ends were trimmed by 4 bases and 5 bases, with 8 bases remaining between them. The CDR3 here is CASSGGRTEAFF. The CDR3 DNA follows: TGTGCCAGCAGTGGAGGAAGAACTGAAGCTTTCTTT.

The CDR3 loop reads CASSSAGGRETQYF. CDR3 sequence (DNA): TGTGCCAGCAGTTCCGCCGGGGGGCGGGAGACCCAGTACTTC. J is TRBJ2-5 and V is TRBV27; D is possibly TRBD2 (7 bases). V was pared by 4 bases and J by 5 bases, with 14 bases between. The CDR3 spans 14 residues. CDR1 MNHEY and CDR2 SMNVEV come from the germline V gene (reference sequence).

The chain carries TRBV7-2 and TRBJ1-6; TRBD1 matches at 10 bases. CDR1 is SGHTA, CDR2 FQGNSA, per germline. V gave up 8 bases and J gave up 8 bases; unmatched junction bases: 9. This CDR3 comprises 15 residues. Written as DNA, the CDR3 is TGTGCCAGCGTAAGACAGGGGGCGATGTATTCACCCCTCCACTTT. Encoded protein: CASVRQGAMYSPLHF.

Here the CDR3 reads CASRRAGNYGYTF. The CDR3 DNA follows: TGTGCCAGCAGGCGGGCGGGCAACTATGGCTACACCTTC. The chain carries TRBV28 and TRBJ1-2; the D is unclear. V lost 6 bases to trimming and J lost 2 bases, with 10 bases between them. Germline V gives CDR1 MDHEN, CDR2 SYDVKM. There are 13 residues in the CDR3.

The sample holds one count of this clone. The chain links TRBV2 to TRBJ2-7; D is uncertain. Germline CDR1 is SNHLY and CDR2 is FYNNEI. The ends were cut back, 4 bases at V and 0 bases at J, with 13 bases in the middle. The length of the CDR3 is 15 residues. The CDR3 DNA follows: TGTGCCAGCAGTGCGCCAGGAATAAGCTCCTACGAGCAGTACTTC. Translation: CASSAPGISSYEQYF.

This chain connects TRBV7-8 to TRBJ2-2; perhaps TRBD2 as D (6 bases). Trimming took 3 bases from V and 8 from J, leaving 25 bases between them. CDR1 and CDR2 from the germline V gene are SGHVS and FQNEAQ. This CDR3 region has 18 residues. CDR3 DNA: TGTGCCAGCAGCTTGGGTCGGGTGGCGGGACCTTCATGGGGGGAGCTGTTTTTT. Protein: CASSLGRVAGPSWGELFF.

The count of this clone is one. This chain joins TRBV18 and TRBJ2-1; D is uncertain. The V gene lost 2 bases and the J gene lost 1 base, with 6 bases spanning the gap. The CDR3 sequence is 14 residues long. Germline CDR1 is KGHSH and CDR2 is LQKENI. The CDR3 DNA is TGTGCCAGCTCACCAGACACTTCCTACAATGAGCAGTTCTTC. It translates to CASSPDTSYNEQFF.

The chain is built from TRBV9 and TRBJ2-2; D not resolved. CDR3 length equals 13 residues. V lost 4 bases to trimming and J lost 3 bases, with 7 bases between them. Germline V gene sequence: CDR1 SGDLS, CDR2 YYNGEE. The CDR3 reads CASSPQDTGELFF. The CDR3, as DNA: TGTGCCAGCAGCCCCCAGGACACCGGGGAGCTGTTTTTT. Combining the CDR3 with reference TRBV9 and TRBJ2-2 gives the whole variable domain DSGVTQTPKHLITATGQRVTLRCSPRSGDLSVYWYQQSLDQGLQFLIQYYNGEERAKGNILERFSAQQFPDLHSELNLSSLELGDSALYFCASSPQDTGELFFGEGSRLTVL.

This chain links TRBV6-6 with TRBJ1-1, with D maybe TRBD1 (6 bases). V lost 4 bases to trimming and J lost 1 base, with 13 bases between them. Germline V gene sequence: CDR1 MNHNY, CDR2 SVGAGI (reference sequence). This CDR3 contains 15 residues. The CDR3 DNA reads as TGTGCCAGCAGTTCCCTAGGGGGGGCGAACACTGAAGCTTTCTTT. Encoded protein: CASSSLGGANTEAFF.

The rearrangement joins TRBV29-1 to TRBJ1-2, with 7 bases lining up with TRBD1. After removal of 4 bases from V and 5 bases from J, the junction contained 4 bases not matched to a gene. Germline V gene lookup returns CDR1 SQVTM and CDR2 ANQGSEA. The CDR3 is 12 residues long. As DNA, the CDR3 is TGCAGCGTTGGCTTACAGGGGTATGGCTACACCTTC. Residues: CSVGLQGYGYTF.

The CDR3 nucleotides read TGTGCCTCCAAGCGGGGGGGAGGCACCGGGGAGCTGTTTTTT. As protein: CASKRGGGTGELFF. The gene calls are TRBV30 and TRBJ2-2; the match to TRBD2 covers 10 bases. This CDR3 has 14 amino acids. Germline V gives CDR1 GTSNPN, CDR2 SVGIG (reference sequence). The trim removed 7 bases at V and 4 bases at J, leaving 6 bases unmatched. Full variable domain (remainder filled in from reference TRBV30 and TRBJ2-2): SQTIHQWPATLVQPVGSPLSLECTVEGTSNPNLYWYRQAAGRGLQLLFYSVGIGQISSEVPQNLSASRPQDRQFILSSKKLLLSDSGFYLCASKRGGGTGELFFGEGSRLTVL.

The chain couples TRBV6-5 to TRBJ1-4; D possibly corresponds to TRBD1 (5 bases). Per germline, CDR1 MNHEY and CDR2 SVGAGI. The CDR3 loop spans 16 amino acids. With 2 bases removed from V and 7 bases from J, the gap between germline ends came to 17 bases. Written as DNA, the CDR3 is TGTGCCAGCAGTTACAAATTTGCGGGGGGTGGTGAAAAACTGTTTTTT. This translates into CASSYKFAGGGEKLFF.

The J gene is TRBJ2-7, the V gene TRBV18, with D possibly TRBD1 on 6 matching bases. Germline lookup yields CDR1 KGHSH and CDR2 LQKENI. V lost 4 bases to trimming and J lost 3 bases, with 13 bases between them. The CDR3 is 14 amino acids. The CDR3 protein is CASSLGQNVYEQYF. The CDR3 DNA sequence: TGTGCCAGCTCACTAGGACAGAATGTCTACGAGCAGTACTTC.

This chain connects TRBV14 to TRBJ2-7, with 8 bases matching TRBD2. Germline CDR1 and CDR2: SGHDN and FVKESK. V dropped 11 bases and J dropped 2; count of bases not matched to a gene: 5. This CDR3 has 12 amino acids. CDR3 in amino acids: CAAGRGAYEQYF. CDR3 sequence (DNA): TGTGCCGCAGGGCGGGGGGCCTACGAGCAGTACTTC.

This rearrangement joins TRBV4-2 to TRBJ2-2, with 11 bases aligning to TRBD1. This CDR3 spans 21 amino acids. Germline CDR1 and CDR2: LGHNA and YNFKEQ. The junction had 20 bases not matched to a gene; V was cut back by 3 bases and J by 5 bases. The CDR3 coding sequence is TGTGCCAGCAGCCAGGATAGCTCCCGAGGACAGGGGGCGGTAGGGACCGGGGAGCTGTTTTTT. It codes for CASSQDSSRGQGAVGTGELFF.

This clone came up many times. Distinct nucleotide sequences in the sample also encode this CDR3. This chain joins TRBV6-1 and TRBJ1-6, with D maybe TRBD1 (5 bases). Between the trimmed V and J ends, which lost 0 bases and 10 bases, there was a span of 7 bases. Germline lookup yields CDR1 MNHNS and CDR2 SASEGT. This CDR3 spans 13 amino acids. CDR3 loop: CASSEAGGSPLHF. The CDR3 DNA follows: TGTGCCAGCAGTGAAGCGGGGGGGTCACCCCTCCACTTT.